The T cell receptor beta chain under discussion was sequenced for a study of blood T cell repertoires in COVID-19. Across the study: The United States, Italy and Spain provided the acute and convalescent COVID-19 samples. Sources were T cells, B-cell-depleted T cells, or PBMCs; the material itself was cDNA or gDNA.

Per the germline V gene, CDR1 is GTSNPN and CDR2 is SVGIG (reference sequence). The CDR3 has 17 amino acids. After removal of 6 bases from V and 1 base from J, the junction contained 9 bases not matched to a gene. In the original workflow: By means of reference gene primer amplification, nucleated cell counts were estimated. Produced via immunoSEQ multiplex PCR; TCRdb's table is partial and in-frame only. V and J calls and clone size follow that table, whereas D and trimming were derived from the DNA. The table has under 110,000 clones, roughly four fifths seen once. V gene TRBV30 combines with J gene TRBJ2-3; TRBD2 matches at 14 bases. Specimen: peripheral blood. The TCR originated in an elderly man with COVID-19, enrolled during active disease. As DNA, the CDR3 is TGTGCCTGTAATGTTCCGGGACTAGCGGGAGGCACAGATACGCAGTATTTT. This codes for CACNVPGLAGGTDTQYF.